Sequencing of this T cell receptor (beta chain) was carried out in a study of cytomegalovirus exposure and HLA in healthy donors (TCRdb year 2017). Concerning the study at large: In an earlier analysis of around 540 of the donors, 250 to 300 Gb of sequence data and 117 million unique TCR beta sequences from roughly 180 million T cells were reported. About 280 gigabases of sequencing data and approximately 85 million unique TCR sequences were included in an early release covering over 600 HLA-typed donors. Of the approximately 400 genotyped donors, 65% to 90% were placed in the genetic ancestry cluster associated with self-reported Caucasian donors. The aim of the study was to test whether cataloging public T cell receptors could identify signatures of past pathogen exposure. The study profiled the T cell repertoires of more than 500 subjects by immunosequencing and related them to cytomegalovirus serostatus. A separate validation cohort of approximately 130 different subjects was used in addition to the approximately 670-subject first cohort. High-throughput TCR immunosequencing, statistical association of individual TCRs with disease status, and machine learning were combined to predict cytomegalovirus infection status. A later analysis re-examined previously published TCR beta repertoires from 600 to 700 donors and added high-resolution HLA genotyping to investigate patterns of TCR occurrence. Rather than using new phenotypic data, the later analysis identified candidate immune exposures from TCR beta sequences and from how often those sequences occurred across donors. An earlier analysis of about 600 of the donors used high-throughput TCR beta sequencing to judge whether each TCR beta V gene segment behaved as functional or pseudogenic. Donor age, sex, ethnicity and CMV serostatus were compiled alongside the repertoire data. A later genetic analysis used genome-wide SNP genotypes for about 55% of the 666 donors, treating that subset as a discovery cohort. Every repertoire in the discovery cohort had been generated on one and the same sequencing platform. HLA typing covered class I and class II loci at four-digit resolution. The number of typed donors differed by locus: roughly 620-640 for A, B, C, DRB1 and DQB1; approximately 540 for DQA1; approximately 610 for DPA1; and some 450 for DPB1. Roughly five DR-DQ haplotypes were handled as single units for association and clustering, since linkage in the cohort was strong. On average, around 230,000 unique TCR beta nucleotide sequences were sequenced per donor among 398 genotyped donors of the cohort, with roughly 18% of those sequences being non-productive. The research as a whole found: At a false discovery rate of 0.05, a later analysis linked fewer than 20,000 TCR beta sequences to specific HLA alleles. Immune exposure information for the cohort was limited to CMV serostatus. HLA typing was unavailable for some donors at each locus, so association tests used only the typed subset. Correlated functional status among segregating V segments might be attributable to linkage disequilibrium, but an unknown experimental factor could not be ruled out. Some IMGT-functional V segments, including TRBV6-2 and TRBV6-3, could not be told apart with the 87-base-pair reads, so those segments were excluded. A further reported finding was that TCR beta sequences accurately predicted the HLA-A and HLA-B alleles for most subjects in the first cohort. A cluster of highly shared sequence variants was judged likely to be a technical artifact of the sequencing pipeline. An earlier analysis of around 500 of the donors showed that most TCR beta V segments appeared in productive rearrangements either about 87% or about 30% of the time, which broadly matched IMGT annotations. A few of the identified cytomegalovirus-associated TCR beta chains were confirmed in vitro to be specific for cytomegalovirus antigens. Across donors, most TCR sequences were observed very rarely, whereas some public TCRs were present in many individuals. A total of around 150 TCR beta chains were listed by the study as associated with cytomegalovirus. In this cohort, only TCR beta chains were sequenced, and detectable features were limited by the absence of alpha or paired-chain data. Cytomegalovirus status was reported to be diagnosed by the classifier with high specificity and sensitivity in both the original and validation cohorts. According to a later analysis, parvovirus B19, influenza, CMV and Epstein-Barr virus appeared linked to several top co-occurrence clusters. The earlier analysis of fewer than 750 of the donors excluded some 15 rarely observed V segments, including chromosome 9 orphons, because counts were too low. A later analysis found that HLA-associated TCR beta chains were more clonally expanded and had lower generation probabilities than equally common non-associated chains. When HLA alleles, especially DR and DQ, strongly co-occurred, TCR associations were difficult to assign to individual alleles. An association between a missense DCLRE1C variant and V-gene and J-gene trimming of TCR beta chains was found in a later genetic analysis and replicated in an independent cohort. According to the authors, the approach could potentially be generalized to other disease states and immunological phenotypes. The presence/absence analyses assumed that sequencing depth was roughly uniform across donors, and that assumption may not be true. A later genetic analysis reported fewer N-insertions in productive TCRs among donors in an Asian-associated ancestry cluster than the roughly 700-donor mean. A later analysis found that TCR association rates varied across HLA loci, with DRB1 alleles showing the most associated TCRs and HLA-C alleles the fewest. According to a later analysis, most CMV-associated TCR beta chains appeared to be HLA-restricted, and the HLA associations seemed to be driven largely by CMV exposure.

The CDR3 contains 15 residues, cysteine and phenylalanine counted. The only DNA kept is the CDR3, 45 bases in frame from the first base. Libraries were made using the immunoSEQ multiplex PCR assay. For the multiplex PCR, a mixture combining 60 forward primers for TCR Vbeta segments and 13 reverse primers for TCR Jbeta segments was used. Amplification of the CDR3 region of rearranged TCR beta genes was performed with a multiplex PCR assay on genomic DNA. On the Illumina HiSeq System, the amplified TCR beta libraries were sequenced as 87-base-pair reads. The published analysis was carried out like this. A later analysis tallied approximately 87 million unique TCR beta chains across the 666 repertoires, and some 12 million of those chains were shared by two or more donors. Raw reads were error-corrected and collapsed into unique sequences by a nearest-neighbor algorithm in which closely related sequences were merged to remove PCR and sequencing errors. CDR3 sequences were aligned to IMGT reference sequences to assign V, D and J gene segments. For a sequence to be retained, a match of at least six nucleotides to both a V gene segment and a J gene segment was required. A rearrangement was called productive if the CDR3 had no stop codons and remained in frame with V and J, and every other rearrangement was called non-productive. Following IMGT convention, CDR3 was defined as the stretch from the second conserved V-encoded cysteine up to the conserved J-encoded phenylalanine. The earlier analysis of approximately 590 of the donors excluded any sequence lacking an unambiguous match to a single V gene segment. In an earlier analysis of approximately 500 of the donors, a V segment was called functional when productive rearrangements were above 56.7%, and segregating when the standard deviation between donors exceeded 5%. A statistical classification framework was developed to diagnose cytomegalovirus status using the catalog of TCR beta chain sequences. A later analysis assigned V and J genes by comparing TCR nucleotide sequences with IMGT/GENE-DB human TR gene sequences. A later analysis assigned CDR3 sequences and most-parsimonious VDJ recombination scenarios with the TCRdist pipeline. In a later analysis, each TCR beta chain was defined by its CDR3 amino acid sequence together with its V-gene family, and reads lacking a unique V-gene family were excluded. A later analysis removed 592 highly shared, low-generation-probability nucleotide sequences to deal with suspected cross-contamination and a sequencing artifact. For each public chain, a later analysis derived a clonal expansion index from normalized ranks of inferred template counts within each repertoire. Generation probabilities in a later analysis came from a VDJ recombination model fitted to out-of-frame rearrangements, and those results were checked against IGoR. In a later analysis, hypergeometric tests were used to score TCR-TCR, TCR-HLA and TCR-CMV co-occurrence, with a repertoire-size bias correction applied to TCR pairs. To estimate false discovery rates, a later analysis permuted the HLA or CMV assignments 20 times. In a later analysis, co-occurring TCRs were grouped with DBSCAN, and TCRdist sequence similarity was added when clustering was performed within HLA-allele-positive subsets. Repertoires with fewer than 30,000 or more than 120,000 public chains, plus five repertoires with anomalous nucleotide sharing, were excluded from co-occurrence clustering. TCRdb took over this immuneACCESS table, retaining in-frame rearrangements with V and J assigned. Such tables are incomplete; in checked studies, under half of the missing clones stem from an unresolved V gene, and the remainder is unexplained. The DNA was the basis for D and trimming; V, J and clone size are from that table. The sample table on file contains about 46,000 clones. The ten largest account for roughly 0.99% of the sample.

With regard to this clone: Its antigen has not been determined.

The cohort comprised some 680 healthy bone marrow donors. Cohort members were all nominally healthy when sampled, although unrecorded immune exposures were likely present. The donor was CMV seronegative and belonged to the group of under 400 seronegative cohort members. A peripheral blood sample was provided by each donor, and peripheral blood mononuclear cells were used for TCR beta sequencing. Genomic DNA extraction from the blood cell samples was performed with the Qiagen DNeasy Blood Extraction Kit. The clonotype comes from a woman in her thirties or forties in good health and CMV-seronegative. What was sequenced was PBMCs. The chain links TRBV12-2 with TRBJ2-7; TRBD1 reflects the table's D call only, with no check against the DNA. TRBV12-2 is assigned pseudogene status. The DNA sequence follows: TGTGCAAGTCGCTTGTGGCAGGGTTCGCCCTACGAGCAGTACTTC. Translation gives CASRLWQGSPYEQYF.